Ten or more counts support the clone carrying this T cell receptor beta chain. Its specificity is not known. V lost 2 bases, J lost 6 bases, and 9 bases lay in between. The CDR3 runs 12 residues. From germline, CDR1 is DFQATT and CDR2 SNEGSKA (reference sequence). TCRdb re-derived calls from the 5' RACE reads in MiXCR, one entry per CDR3 protein. The table includes approximately 590,000 distinct CDR3 sequences, over 8.5% detected once. This specimen comes from a study of identical twins. Study-level results: Researchers reported excess low generation probability among twin-shared out-of-frame alpha sequences. Weaker excess twin sharing was observed in beta out-of-frame sequences.

The same data also contributed to another study, on yellow fever vaccine responses in identical twins.

The clonotype comes from a woman aged 18-35 years in good health. V gene TRBV20-1 combines with J gene TRBJ2-3; D remains unclear. Source material: PBMCs. The CDR3 sequence: CSARHGSDTQYF. For the CDR3, the DNA is TGCAGTGCTAGACATGGCTCTGATACGCAGTATTTT.